The 8 T cell receptor beta chains reported below all come from one sample, sequenced in a study of regulatory T cells in long-lasting Graves disease. Time point given: newly diagnosed GD, antithyroid drugs for less than 3 months. Scientists built the TCR library using RNA that was extracted from PBMCs. HTBI primers from iRepertoire and Arm-PCR of CDR3 regions yielded the TCR beta libraries. TCRdb used MiXCR to reprocess the multiplex PCR reads, holding one entry per CDR3 protein. The sample shows about 540,000 distinct CDR3 sequences, approximately 13% of them seen only once. These data also formed part of another study, on T cells in Graves' hyperthyroidism and ophthalmopathy.

The material was peripheral blood mononuclear cells (PBMCs), obtained at new diagnosis, from a patient treated with antithyroid drugs. Receptor source: a young man with Graves disease.

This clonotype was detected only once. The CDR3 nucleotides are TGCAGCGTTGAACTTAGTACAGGTCTAGATACGCAGTATTTT. Translated: CSVELSTGLDTQYF. The gene calls are TRBV29-1 and TRBJ2-3, with a tentative D call TRBD1 (5 bases). The germline V gene has CDR1 SQVTM and CDR2 ANQGSEA. This CDR3 is 14 amino acids long. V was cut by 2 bases and J by 5 bases, with 14 bases left in between.

This clonotype was seen at least ten times. The chain employs TRBV2 and TRBJ1-5; D remains unclear. The germline V and J ends were trimmed by 1 base and 7 bases, with 5 bases remaining between them. This CDR3 has 12 residues. Germline-derived CDR1 and CDR2 are SNHLY and FYNNEI. CDR3 sequence (DNA): TGTGCCAGCAGTGAAGAGAGGCAGCCCCAGCATTTT. Translating it yields CASSEERQPQHF.

There are many counts of this clonotype. This rearrangement joins TRBV20-1 to TRBJ2-7, with 8 bases identical to TRBD2. The CDR3 is made up of 14 amino acids. Germline lookup yields CDR1 DFQATT and CDR2 SNEGSKA (reference sequence). V shed 1 base and J 5 bases; nucleotides not matched to a gene: 7. CDR3 loop: CSARGGREGDEQYF. DNA for the CDR3: TGCAGTGCTAGAGGAGGCCGGGAGGGCGACGAGCAGTACTTC.

The rearrangement links TRBV19 to TRBJ2-3; no definite D call. Germline V gives CDR1 LNHDA, CDR2 SQIVND (reference sequence). There are 11 residues in the CDR3. The V and J ends lost 1 base and 11 bases respectively, with 7 bases between them. The CDR3 region is CASSIGPGQYF. The CDR3 coding sequence is TGTGCCAGTAGTATAGGACCCGGGCAGTATTTT.

This clonotype was found many times. The chain couples TRBV29-1 to TRBJ2-7, with 9 bases matching TRBD2. Germline V lookup: CDR1 SQVTM, CDR2 ANQGSEA. Trimming cost V 7 bases and J 4 bases; bases outside gene matches: 8. This CDR3 has 13 residues. The CDR3 protein is CSAQGSGGYEQYF. In DNA form, the CDR3 reads TGCAGCGCCCAAGGTAGCGGGGGATACGAGCAGTACTTC.

The V and J genes are TRBV9 and TRBJ2-7; 9 bases are shared with TRBD1. The CDR3 is 15 amino acids. After removal of 4 bases from V and 5 bases from J, the junction contained 10 bases not matched to a gene. The V gene's germline CDR1 is SGDLS and CDR2 YYNGEE. The CDR3: CASSSRGTGKDEQYF. Here the CDR3 DNA reads TGTGCCAGCAGCTCCCGCGGGACAGGGAAGGACGAGCAGTACTTC.

This clonotype was counted many times. The chain has TRBV6-1 and TRBJ2-3; D is perhaps TRBD2 (5 bases). This CDR3 region has 15 residues. Trimming removed 6 bases at V and 2 bases at J, with 15 bases between. Germline V gene data show CDR1 as MNHNS and CDR2 as SASEGT. CDR3 nucleotides: TGTGCCAGCAGGGAGGAGTGGGCGGACACAGATACGCAGTATTTT. This gives the protein CASREEWADTDTQYF.

Many counts were recorded for this clonotype. This chain uses TRBV6-5 with TRBJ2-1; TRBD2 matches at 8 bases. Unmatched junction bases numbered 4, after V lost 2 bases and J lost 7 bases. The CDR3 loop spans 14 amino acids. From germline, CDR1 is MNHEY and CDR2 SVGAGI. CDR3: CASSYGTRGNEQFF. In nucleotides, the CDR3 is TGTGCCAGCAGTTACGGGACTAGGGGTAATGAGCAGTTCTTC.